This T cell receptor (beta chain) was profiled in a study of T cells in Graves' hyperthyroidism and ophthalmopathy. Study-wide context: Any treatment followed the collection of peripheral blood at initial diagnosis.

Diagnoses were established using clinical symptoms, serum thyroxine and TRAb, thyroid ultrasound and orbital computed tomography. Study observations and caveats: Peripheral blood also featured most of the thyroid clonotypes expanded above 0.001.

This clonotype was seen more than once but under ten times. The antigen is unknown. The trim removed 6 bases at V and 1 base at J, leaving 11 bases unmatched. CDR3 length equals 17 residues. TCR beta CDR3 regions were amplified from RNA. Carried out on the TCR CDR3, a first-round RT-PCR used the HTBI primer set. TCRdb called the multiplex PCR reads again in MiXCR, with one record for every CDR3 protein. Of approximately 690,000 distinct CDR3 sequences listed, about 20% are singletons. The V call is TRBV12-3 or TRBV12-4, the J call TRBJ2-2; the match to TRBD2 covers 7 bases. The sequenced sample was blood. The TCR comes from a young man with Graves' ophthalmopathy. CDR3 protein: CASRVSRLAENTGELFF. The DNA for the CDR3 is TGTGCCAGCAGGGTTTCACGACTAGCCGAGAACACCGGGGAGCTGTTTTTT.